A selection of T cell receptor beta chains follows, all from one sample in a study of cytomegalovirus exposure and HLA in healthy donors. The data were produced by immunoSEQ multiplex PCR, yet TCRdb's version contains in-frame clones alone and is incomplete. The repertoire holds approximately 100,000 clones, with around 81% as singletons. Sequencing was performed on PBMCs. The receptor source for this set is a man aged 18 to 35 in good health and CMV-seronegative. Both conserved end residues are part of each CDR3. The order of the fields is D gene, clone size, V gene, J gene, CDR3 DNA, CDR3 protein. D genes are given only for firm matches. Not all rows give a size; the values are once, few, many and, for expanded clones, a class.

>TRBD1|NA|TRBV2|TRBJ1-1
TGTGCCAGCGACAGGGGGGTGCCTGAAGCTTTCTTT
CASDRGVPEAFF
>NA|few|TRBV5-6|TRBJ1-2
TGTGCCAGCAGTTTAGGGAGGCAGAGCTATGGCTACACCTTC
CASSLGRQSYGYTF
>TRBD1|once|TRBV7-9|TRBJ1-4
TGTGCCAGCAGCTCCCCGACAGGGGGTGATGAAAAACTGTTTTTT
CASSSPTGGDEKLFF
>TRBD1|NA|TRBV7-8|TRBJ1-1
TGTGCCACCTCTCCCGTCGGACAGGTCTATACTGAAGCTTTCTTT
CATSPVGQVYTEAFF
>NA|NA|TRBV7-8|TRBJ1-6
TGTGCCAGCAGCTTACCACAGGGTAATTCACCCCTCCACTTT
CASSLPQGNSPLHF
>NA|NA|TRBV18|TRBJ2-4
TGTGCCAGCTCACCGCGGGACCGACTAGCCAAAAACATTCAGTACTTC
CASSPRDRLAKNIQYF
>NA|NA|TRBV2|TRBJ1-5
TGTGCCAGCAAATGGGAACAGGCGGGGGGTCAGCCCCAGCATTTT
CASKWEQAGGQPQHF
>NA|NA|TRBV7-7|TRBJ2-2
TGTGCCAGCAGCCCTGGGACTGCCACCGGGGAGCTGTTTTTT
CASSPGTATGELFF
>TRBD1|few|TRBV6-1|TRBJ1-3
TGTGCCAGCCATCGGGGACAGGGAGGGAACACCATATATTTT
CASHRGQGGNTIYF
>NA|NA|TRBV7-2|TRBJ1-2
TGTGCCAGCAGCTTGGAGCGACTTTCTAACTATGGCTACACCTTC
CASSLERLSNYGYTF
>TRBD1|NA|TRBV28|TRBJ1-1
TGTGCCAGCAGTTTATTTGACAGGGGGTCTAGTTTT
CASSLFDRGSSF
>NA|NA|TRBV30|TRBJ2-3
TGTGCCTGGAGTGCGGGGGGCACAGATACGCAGTATTTT
CAWSAGGTDTQYF
>NA|few|TRBV4-2|TRBJ2-7
TGTGCCAGCAGCCAAGATATTGGCGGGACCTACGAGCAGTACTTC
CASSQDIGGTYEQYF
>TRBD1|NA|TRBV19|TRBJ1-1
TGTGCCAGTAGTACCCATTGGACAGGGAGTGACACTGAAGCTTTCTTT
CASSTHWTGSDTEAFF
>TRBD2|few|TRBV6-6|TRBJ2-7
TGTGCCAGCAGGGCGCGGGGGGGCCTTGGCGAGCAGTACTTC
CASRARGGLGEQYF
>NA|NA|TRBV7-9|TRBJ2-1
TGTGCCAGCAGCCTCCCCCGAGGGCGCAAGAATGAGCAGTTCTTC
CASSLPRGRKNEQFF
>NA|NA|TRBV7-9|TRBJ1-1
TGTGCCAGCAGCTTAGCCGCAAACCGGGGAGCGAACACTGAAGCTTTCTTT
CASSLAANRGANTEAFF
>TRBD2|NA|TRBV9|TRBJ2-3
TGTGCCAGCAGCGTAGGCCACGGGGGGGTGGATACGCAGTATTTT
CASSVGHGGVDTQYF
>NA|NA|TRBV5-6|TRBJ1-2
TGTGCCAGCAGCTTGCCCGGGAACTATGGCTACACCTTC
CASSLPGNYGYTF
>NA|NA|TRBV10-2|TRBJ1-1
TGCGCCAGCAGTGAGTCGGGCAGGTCGAACACTGAAGCTTTCTTT
CASSESGRSNTEAFF
>TRBD2|NA|TRBV6-6|TRBJ2-5
TGTGCCAGCAGTCAGAGCGGGGGCCCTTCACAAGAGACCCAGTACTTC
CASSQSGGPSQETQYF
>TRBD2|NA|TRBV18|TRBJ2-1
TGTGCCAGCTCACCAACAAGCGGGGACTACAATGAGCAGTTCTTC
CASSPTSGDYNEQFF
>NA|once|TRBV5-4|TRBJ1-3
TGTGCCATCGGGGGGGTGGAAAGGGGAAACACCATATATTTT
CAIGGVERGNTIYF
>NA|NA|TRBV15|TRBJ2-5
TGTGCCACCAGCAGAGATTGGGGGGGGGCCGGCGAGGGCGGAGAGACCCAGTACTTC
CATSRDWGGAGEGGETQYF
>NA|NA|TRBV5-6|TRBJ1-6
TGTGCCAGCAGCTTGGAAGCCGGAGGGAGCTCCTATAATTCACCCCTCCACTTT
CASSLEAGGSSYNSPLHF
>TRBD2|NA|TRBV7-9|TRBJ2-1
TGTGCCAGCAGCCGAGCGGGGGGCCGCTACAATGAGCAGTTCTTC
CASSRAGGRYNEQFF
>NA|NA|TRBV19|TRBJ2-7
TGTGCCAGCCGAACAACAGGGTCCTACGAGCAGTACTTC
CASRTTGSYEQYF
>TRBD1|NA|TRBV10-1|TRBJ2-1
TGCGCCAGCAGTCTACAGGGGTCCAATGAGCAGTTCTTC
CASSLQGSNEQFF
>NA|NA|TRBV29-1|TRBJ1-1
TGCAGCGTTGAAGCCAGGCCGAACACTGAAGCTTTCTTT
CSVEARPNTEAFF
>NA|NA|TRBV18|TRBJ1-5
TGTGCCAGCTCAATCGACATTAATAGCAATCAGCCCCAGCATTTT
CASSIDINSNQPQHF
>TRBD1|NA|TRBV18|TRBJ1-2
TGTGCCAGCTCGCGCCAGGGGGCCGACTCTAACTATGGCTACACCTTC
CASSRQGADSNYGYTF
>TRBD1|NA|TRBV6-6|TRBJ1-2
TGTGCCAGCAGTTTCATGGGACAGGGGGCTAATGGCTACACCTTC
CASSFMGQGANGYTF
>NA|NA|TRBV11-2|TRBJ1-3
TGTGCCAGCAGCTTAGCAGACAACTCTGGAAACACCATATATTTT
CASSLADNSGNTIYF
>NA|few|TRBV6-5|TRBJ1-2
TGTGCCATCTCACCCAGTGCTAACTATGGCTACACCTTC
CAISPSANYGYTF
>TRBD1|NA|TRBV6-5|TRBJ1-2
TGTGCCAGCAGGCCGACAGGGCTCTATGGCTACACCTTC
CASRPTGLYGYTF
>NA|NA|TRBV15|TRBJ2-7
TGTGCCACCAGGGTTTCAGCGTCCTACGAGCAGTACTTC
CATRVSASYEQYF
>NA|NA|TRBV7-9|TRBJ2-5
TGTGCCAGCAGCCCTGGCGTGTTGTCGGGAGAGACCCAGTACTTC
CASSPGVLSGETQYF
>NA|NA|TRBV5-6|TRBJ2-5
TGTGCCAGCAGCTTGGGACTTTCATTCGTCGAGACCCAGTACTTC
CASSLGLSFVETQYF
>NA|NA|TRBV7-9|TRBJ1-2
TGTGCCAGCAGCCCGGACACCTACTATGGCTACACCTTC
CASSPDTYYGYTF
>TRBD2|NA|TRBV7-9|TRBJ2-6
TGTGCCAGCAGCGCCGGGGGGACGCCGTCTGGGGCCAACGTCCTGACTTTC
CASSAGGTPSGANVLTF
>TRBD1|NA|TRBV5-1|TRBJ1-2
TGCGCCAGCAGGGAGGGACAGAGTGCCTACACCTTC
CASREGQSAYTF
>NA|NA|TRBV29-1|TRBJ2-1
TGCAGCGTTCCCGGCGGGGTCGGGAATGAGCAGTTCTTC
CSVPGGVGNEQFF
>TRBD1|NA|TRBV7-9|TRBJ1-3
TGTGCCAGCAGCCCCCCTCTTAGGGACAGGGTCGTCCACACCATATATTTT
CASSPPLRDRVVHTIYF
>NA|few|TRBV5-5|TRBJ1-4
TGTGCCAGCAGGGACAAGGCAGTCGGGTACGAAAAACTGTTTTTT
CASRDKAVGYEKLFF
>TRBD2|NA|TRBV11-2|TRBJ2-7
TGTGCCAGCAGCCTCACTAGCGGGGGGGCCTACGAGCAGTACTTC
CASSLTSGGAYEQYF
>TRBD1|once|TRBV19|TRBJ1-2
TGTGCCAGTAGCCGTTCCGGGACAGGGGCCGCCTATGGCTACACCTTC
CASSRSGTGAAYGYTF
>TRBD1|once|TRBV5-1|TRBJ1-2
TGCGCCAGCAGCTTAAATGGACAGGAGGACAATGGCTACACCTTC
CASSLNGQEDNGYTF
>TRBD1|NA|TRBV9|TRBJ1-2
TGTGCCAGCAGCTCAATCGGACAGGTTTTTAGTGGCTACACCTTC
CASSSIGQVFSGYTF
>TRBD2|once|TRBV5-1|TRBJ2-5
TGCGCCAGCAGCTTGGGCGTAGCGGGGGGGCTGGAGACCCAGTACTTC
CASSLGVAGGLETQYF
>TRBD2|NA|TRBV4-2|TRBJ2-7
TGTGCCAGCAGCCGGCGTGGAGCGGGGCTCGGGGACGAGCAGTACTTC
CASSRRGAGLGDEQYF
>TRBD1|NA|TRBV6-4|TRBJ2-7
TGTGCCAGCAGTACCTTTGACAGGGCTCAGAACTACGAGCAGTACTTC
CASSTFDRAQNYEQYF
>TRBD1|NA|TRBV4-1|TRBJ1-2
TGCGCCAGCAGCCAAGCCCGGGACAGGGACAGGAGCTACACCTTC
CASSQARDRDRSYTF
>TRBD1|few|TRBV15|TRBJ2-2
TGTGCCACCAGCACGGACAGGGAAACCGGGGAGCTGTTTTTT
CATSTDRETGELFF
>NA|once|TRBV25-1|TRBJ1-1
TGTGCCAGCAGTCCGTTAAAGGTGGTAGGAGGGAGAACTGAAGCTTTCTTT
CASSPLKVVGGRTEAFF
>NA|NA|TRBV19|TRBJ1-5
TGTGCCAGTAGTCCTAGCAGGGGATATCAGCCCCAGCATTTT
CASSPSRGYQPQHF
>NA|NA|TRBV4-2|TRBJ2-7
TGTGCCAGCAGCCAAGAAAGCCTAGTTACCTACGAGCAGTACTTC
CASSQESLVTYEQYF
>TRBD1|once|TRBV6-5|TRBJ1-2
TGTGCCAGCAGTTACTCGGACAGGGGCTATGGCTACACCTTC
CASSYSDRGYGYTF
>NA|NA|TRBV19|TRBJ1-2
TGTGCCAGTAGTAGCCTACGGAGCGGTAGCTATGGCTACACCTTC
CASSSLRSGSYGYTF
>TRBD2|few|TRBV18|TRBJ2-1
TGTGCCAGCTCACTCGCCGGGAGCGGGGGATACAATGAGCAGTTCTTC
CASSLAGSGGYNEQFF
>NA|NA|TRBV27|TRBJ1-1
TGTGCCAGCACCAATCCCCAGTTGGGGGGTAAGGGGAACACTGAAGCTTTCTTT
CASTNPQLGGKGNTEAFF